Reported below is one T cell receptor (beta chain). Its matching antigen is unknown. The germline V and J ends were trimmed by 6 bases and 7 bases, with 9 bases remaining between them. The V gene's germline CDR1 is MNHNY and CDR2 SVGAGI (reference sequence). The CDR3 contains 11 residues. Replicate PCRs run on sorted subsets employed 200 ng DNA, 25,000 to 35,000 T cell genomes. Produced via immunoSEQ multiplex PCR; TCRdb's table is partial and in-frame only. Found here are about 1,800,000 clones, 85% to 95% of them singletons; the top ten hold 1% to 1.5%. This specimen comes from a study of shared clonotypes between healthy human individuals. Study-wide points: Of the naive CD4 clonotypes, about 5% were shared across a few donors.

Naive CD8 cells lacked CD45RO and underwent positive selection for CCR7, leaving out terminally differentiated effector memory CD45RA+ cells. What was sequenced was naive CD8+ T cells sorted from blood. The V call is TRBV6-6, the J call TRBJ1-1; D gene unclear. The clonotype comes from a man younger than 35 in good health. CDR3 protein: CASSDEGEAFF. The CDR3 DNA follows: TGTGCCAGCAGCGACGAGGGTGAAGCTTTCTTT.